This TCR beta chain was recorded in a study of shared clonotypes between healthy human individuals. Genomic DNA came from about 95 million PBMCs in unsorted samples. Measured with immunoSEQ multiplex PCR; TCRdb has only the in-frame clones, and not every one. This sample yields roughly 450,000 clones, of which 79% are seen a single time; over 10% belongs to the top ten. The count of this clone is one. Unmatched junction bases numbered 10, after V lost 3 bases and J lost 5 bases. Germline V gene data show CDR1 as LGHNA and CDR2 as YSLEER. There are 17 residues in the CDR3. Input material: PBMCs. This chain connects TRBV4-3 to TRBJ2-5, with TRBD2 identical over 12 bases. This receptor was obtained from a woman aged 35 to 49 in good health. Some clones in this sample may be carry-over from other donors' samples. In DNA, the CDR3 is TGCGCCAGCAGCCAGACCGGACTAGCGGGAAGTGGGGAGACCCAGTACTTC. It translates to CASSQTGLAGSGETQYF.